This T cell receptor beta chain was recorded in a study of blood T cell repertoires in COVID-19. This clone was counted a single time. In the original processing: Reference gene primer amplification in the assay estimated nucleated cell counts. Clones were sequenced by immunoSEQ multiplex PCR, and TCRdb holds only the in-frame ones, with some missing. V and J calls and clone size are as listed in that table; D and trimming were resolved from the DNA. The data show 100,000 to 110,000 clones, about 90% seen once. V was cut by 5 bases and J by 5 bases, with 12 bases left in between. This CDR3 is built from 13 residues. Germline V lookup: CDR1 SGHTA, CDR2 FQGNSA.

The chain carries TRBV7-2 and TRBJ1-2; TRBD1 might be the D (6 bases). The clonotype comes from a man younger than 40 in a cohort sampled during active COVID-19. The sample taken for sequencing was peripheral blood. CDR3 coding DNA: TGTGCCAGCAGCCCCGAGGGGGGGTATGGCTACACCTTC. Its translation is CASSPEGGYGYTF.